This T cell receptor beta chain was identified in a study of control samples from healthy donors and cancer patients. The CDR3 is 15 residues long. CDR1 and CDR2 from the germline V gene are MNHEY and SMNVEV (reference sequence). The V gene lost 5 bases and the J gene lost 5 bases, with 18 bases spanning the gap. Method: immunoSEQ multiplex PCR; TCRdb's copy keeps in-frame clones and lacks some. The repertoire holds some 130,000 clones, with roughly 90% as singletons. The clonotype originates from a man aged 18 to 29 in good health. Sequencing used blood. This chain connects TRBV27 to TRBJ2-5; tentative D call: TRBD1 (5 bases). CDR3 loop: CASSPTRVWGETQYF. The CDR3, as DNA: TGTGCCAGCAGTCCGACCAGGGTTTGGGGCGAGACCCAGTACTTC.